This TCR beta chain was profiled in a study of blood T cell repertoires in COVID-19. J was trimmed by 0 bases and V by 4 bases; bases with no gene match: 3. CDR1 is MRHNA and CDR2 is SNTAGT in the germline V gene. This CDR3 has 16 residues. Assay: immunoSEQ multiplex PCR; the TCRdb copy retains only in-frame clones and omits some. The sample holds approximately 250,000 clones, approximately 88% seen once. The chain recombines TRBV6-4 with TRBJ2-1, with 10 positions matching TRBD2. The sequence was collected from a woman in her thirties or forties with acute COVID-19. The sample taken for sequencing was PBMCs or T cells enriched from blood (not recorded which). The CDR3 DNA reads TGTGCCAGCAGTGTACTAGCGGGGAGCTCCTACAATGAGCAGTTCTTC. Translation gives CASSVLAGSSYNEQFF.